This entry concerns a single T cell receptor beta chain. Its antigen is as yet unknown. The germline gene is not matched at one end of the junction; a read error may be the cause. The method was immunoSEQ multiplex PCR; TCRdb's version includes in-frame clones alone and lacks a portion of them. Among approximately 140,000 clones listed, around 93% were seen once. This sample is part of a study of cytotoxic CD8 clonotypes in ibrutinib-treated CLL. Study summary: IGHV unmutated 17 to 18; relapsed/refractory about a dozen; treatment-naive about 15. Sample averages reached about 260,000 productive templates and 94,082 productive rearrangements.

Study results and caveats: The clonality rise at ibrutinib response reflected private clonotype expansion. Baseline clonality, higher than in age-matched healthy donors, tracked circulating CD8+ T-cell counts.

There are 14 residues in the CDR3. Germline V CDR1 and CDR2: SSHAT, FNYEAQ (reference sequence). The gene calls are TRBV7-7 and TRBJ2-5; D possibly corresponds to TRBD2 (6 bases). This receptor was obtained from a human donor with chronic lymphocytic leukemia. The sample in question was PBMCs, obtained after 12 months of ibrutinib treatment. DNA of the CDR3: TGTGCTAGCAGCTTAGTTAGGGCGGGGGAGACCCAGTACTTC. Protein sequence: CASSLVRAGETQYF.